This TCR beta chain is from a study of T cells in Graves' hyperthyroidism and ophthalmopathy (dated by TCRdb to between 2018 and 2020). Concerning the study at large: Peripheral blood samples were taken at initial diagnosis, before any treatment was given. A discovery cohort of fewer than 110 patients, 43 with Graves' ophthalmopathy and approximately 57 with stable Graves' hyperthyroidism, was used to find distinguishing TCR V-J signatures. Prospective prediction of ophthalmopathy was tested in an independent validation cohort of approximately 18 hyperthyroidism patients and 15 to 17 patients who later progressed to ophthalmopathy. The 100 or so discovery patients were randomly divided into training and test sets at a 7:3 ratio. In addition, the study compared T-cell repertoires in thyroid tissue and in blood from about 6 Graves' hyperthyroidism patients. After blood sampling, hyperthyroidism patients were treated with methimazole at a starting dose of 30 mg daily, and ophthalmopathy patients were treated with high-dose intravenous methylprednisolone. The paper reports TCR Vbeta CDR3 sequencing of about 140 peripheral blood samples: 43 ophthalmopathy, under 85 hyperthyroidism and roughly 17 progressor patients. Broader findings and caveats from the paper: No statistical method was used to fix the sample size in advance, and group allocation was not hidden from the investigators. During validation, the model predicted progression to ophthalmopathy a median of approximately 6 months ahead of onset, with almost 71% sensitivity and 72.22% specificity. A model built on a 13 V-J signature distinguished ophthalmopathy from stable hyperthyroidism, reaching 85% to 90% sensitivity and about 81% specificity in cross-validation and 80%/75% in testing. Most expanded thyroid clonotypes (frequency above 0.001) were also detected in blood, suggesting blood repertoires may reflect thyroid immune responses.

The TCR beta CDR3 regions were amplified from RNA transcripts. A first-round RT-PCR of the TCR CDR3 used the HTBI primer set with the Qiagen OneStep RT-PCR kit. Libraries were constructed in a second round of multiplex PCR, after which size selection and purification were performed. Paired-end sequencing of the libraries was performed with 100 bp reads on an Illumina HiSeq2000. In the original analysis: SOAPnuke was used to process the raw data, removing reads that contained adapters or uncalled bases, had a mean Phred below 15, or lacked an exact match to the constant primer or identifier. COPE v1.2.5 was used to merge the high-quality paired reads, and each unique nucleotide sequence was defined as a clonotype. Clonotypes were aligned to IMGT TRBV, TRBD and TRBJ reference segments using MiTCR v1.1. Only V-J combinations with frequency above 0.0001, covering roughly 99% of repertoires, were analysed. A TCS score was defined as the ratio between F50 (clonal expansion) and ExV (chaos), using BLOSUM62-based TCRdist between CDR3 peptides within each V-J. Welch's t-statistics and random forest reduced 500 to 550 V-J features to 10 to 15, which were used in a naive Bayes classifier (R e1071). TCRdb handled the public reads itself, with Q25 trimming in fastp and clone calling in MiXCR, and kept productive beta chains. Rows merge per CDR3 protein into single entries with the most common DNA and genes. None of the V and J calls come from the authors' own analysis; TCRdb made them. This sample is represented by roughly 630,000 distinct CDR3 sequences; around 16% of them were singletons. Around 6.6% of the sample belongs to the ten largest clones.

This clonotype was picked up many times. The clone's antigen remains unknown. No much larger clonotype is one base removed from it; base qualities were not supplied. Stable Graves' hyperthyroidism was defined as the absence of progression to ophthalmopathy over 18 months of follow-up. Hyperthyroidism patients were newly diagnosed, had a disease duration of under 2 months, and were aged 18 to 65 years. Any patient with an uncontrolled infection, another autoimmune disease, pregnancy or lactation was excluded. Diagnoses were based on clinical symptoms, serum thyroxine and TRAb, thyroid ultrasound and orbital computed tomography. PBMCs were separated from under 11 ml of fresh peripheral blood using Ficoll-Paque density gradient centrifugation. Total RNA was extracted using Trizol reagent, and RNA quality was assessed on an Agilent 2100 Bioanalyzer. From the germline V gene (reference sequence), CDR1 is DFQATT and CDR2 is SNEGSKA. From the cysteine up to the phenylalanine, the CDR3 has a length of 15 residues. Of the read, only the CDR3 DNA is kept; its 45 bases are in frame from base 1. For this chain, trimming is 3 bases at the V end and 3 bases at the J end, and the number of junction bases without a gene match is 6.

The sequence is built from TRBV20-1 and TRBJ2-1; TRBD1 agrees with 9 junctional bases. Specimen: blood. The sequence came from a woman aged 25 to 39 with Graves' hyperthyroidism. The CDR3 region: CSARTGTGFYNEQFF. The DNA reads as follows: TGCAGTGCTAGGACCGGGACAGGGTTCTACAATGAGCAGTTCTTC.